A single sample gave rise to the 18 T cell receptor beta chains below, sequenced in a study of shared clonotypes between healthy human individuals. The assay was immunoSEQ multiplex PCR, and TCRdb's table has in-frame clones only and misses some. The profile covers around 600,000 clones, with approximately 95% appearing a single time and over 0.1% taken by the ten largest. CD45RO-negative cells were positively selected for CCR7, leaving out terminally differentiated effector memory CD45RA+ cells. The sequencing sample was made of naive CD8+ T cells sorted from blood. These receptors originate from a young woman in good health.

V gene TRBV7-9 combines with J gene TRBJ2-4; D uncertain. The CDR3 is 14 residues long. The V end lost 7 bases, the J end lost 8 bases, and 18 bases lay between the germline ends. Germline values: CDR1 SEHNR, CDR2 FQNEAQ (reference sequence). The DNA for the CDR3 is TGTGCCAGCACCCCGGTAGTGCTCACCGACATTCAGTACTTC. It is translated as CASTPVVLTDIQYF.

This clone appeared once. In the same sample, other DNA sequences code for this CDR3. The chain is built from TRBV9 and TRBJ1-2, with 8 bases fitting TRBD1. The CDR3 extends over 13 amino acids. V lost 2 bases to trimming and J lost 4 bases; unmatched junction nucleotides: 1. Germline V CDR1 and CDR2: SGDLS, YYNGEE. CDR3 amino acids: CASSVGQGYGYTF. The CDR3 DNA follows: TGTGCCAGCAGCGTTGGACAGGGCTATGGCTACACCTTC.

About this clone itself: The identical CDR3 is also encoded by other nucleotide sequences in the sample. This sequence joins TRBV6-6 and TRBJ2-1; possibly TRBD2 for D (5 bases). The germline V gene encodes CDR1 MNHNY and CDR2 SVGAGI (reference sequence). Trimming pared 2 bases from V and 0 bases from J, leaving 5 bases between. CDR3 length equals 14 residues. The CDR3 here is CASSYGSSYNEQFF. DNA for the CDR3: TGTGCCAGCAGTTACGGGAGCTCCTACAATGAGCAGTTCTTC.

Here the CDR3 DNA reads TGTGCCAGCACGAACAGGGCTTACTACAATGAGCAGTTCTTC. Its translation: CASTNRAYYNEQFF. The chain employs TRBV27 and TRBJ2-1, with D possibly matching TRBD1 (6 bases). CDR1 is MNHEY, CDR2 SMNVEV, per germline (reference sequence). V was shortened by 7 bases and J by 3 bases, with 13 bases between the two germline ends. This CDR3 region has 14 residues.

The chain combines TRBV29-1 with TRBJ2-2; TRBD2 agrees at 12 bases. Germline V gene lookup returns CDR1 SQVTM and CDR2 ANQGSEA. This CDR3 has 14 residues. V lost 6 bases to trimming and J lost 5 bases; unmatched junction nucleotides: 4. CDR3 residues: CSVSSGRGTGELFF. CDR3 nucleotides: TGCAGCGTCTCTAGCGGGAGGGGAACCGGGGAGCTGTTTTTT.

V is TRBV7-2 and J is TRBJ1-1, with no clear D. Germline CDR1 and CDR2: SGHTA and FQGNSA. V lost 1 base to trimming and J lost 11 bases, with 14 bases between them. The CDR3 is made up of 13 amino acids. Written as DNA, the CDR3 is TGTGCCAGCAGCTTAGTTCTCGACCCGCGGGCTTTCTTT. It codes for CASSLVLDPRAFF.

V is TRBV5-1 and J is TRBJ2-7; TRBD1 might be the D (5 bases). Germline CDR1 reads SGHRS; CDR2 reads YFSETQ. The length of the CDR3 is 14 residues. The V end lost 4 bases, the J end lost 7 bases, and 18 bases lay between the germline ends. CDR3 sequence reads: CASSTETAGWEQYF. The CDR3 bases are TGCGCCAGCAGCACAGAGACAGCAGGCTGGGAGCAGTACTTC.

The chain links TRBV19 to TRBJ1-5, with 9 bases lining up with TRBD1. J was trimmed by 1 base and V by 9 bases; bases with no gene match: 10. CDR1 and CDR2 from the germline V gene are LNHDA and SQIVND (reference sequence). The CDR3 contains 16 residues. The CDR3 DNA reads as TGTGCCAGCTCGTGGGGACAGGGCCTAAGCAATCAGCCCCAGCATTTT. Amino acid sequence: CASSWGQGLSNQPQHF.

The chain joins TRBV27 to TRBJ1-1; D gene uncertain. Germline loops: CDR1 MNHEY, CDR2 SMNVEV (reference sequence). Trimming stripped 7 bases from V and 4 bases from J, with 7 bases between. This CDR3 has 11 amino acids. CDR3: CASIQSTEAFF. The CDR3 DNA reads TGTGCCAGCATACAGAGCACTGAAGCTTTCTTT.

The V call is TRBV11-2, the J call TRBJ2-5; D is ambiguous. Per germline, CDR1 SGHAT and CDR2 FQNNGV. V was clipped by 0 bases and J by 5 bases, with 22 bases between them. The CDR3 totals 18 residues. The CDR3 DNA reads as TGTGCCAGCAGCTTAGACCCCCCGGCCAGGTATCGACCGGAGACCCAGTACTTC. Its translation is CASSLDPPARYRPETQYF.

The gene calls are TRBV29-1 and TRBJ2-1; 7 bases match TRBD2. CDR1 SQVTM and CDR2 ANQGSEA come from the germline V gene. Trimming at V came to 1 base and at J to 7 bases, leaving 10 bases not matched to a gene. The CDR3 is 15 amino acids. CDR3 protein: CSVEGGLEGGNEQFF. In DNA, the CDR3 is TGCAGCGTTGAAGGAGGATTAGAGGGAGGGAATGAGCAGTTCTTC.

The rearrangement joins TRBV6-5 to TRBJ2-7, with D uncertain. The CDR3 has 13 residues. Deletions cut 5 bases from V and 5 bases from J, with 13 bases between. The V gene's germline CDR1 is MNHEY and CDR2 SVGAGI. The CDR3 DNA reads as TGTGCCAGCAGTCTGCTGGTAACCGACGAGCAGTACTTC. Residues: CASSLLVTDEQYF.

Note on this clone: Other nucleotide sequences from this sample produce the same CDR3. J is TRBJ1-1 and V is TRBV27; D is ambiguous. The germline V gene encodes CDR1 MNHEY and CDR2 SMNVEV (reference sequence). The CDR3 extends over 14 amino acids. V gave up 0 bases and J gave up 1 base, with 6 bases separating them. The CDR3 DNA is TGTGCCAGCAGTTTATCGCCAGGGAACACTGAAGCTTTCTTT. Protein: CASSLSPGNTEAFF.

The V call is TRBV2, the J call TRBJ2-5, with D possibly matching TRBD2 (6 bases). CDR3 size: 15 residues. Germline V lookup: CDR1 SNHLY, CDR2 FYNNEI. The V gene lost 3 bases and the J gene lost 1 base, with 12 bases spanning the gap. CDR3 sequence (DNA): TGTGCCAGCAGTGAGACGTTTAGCGGCCAAGAGACCCAGTACTTC. Its protein product is CASSETFSGQETQYF.

V usage is TRBV6-5 and J usage is TRBJ2-7; tentative D call: TRBD2 (6 bases). The CDR3 totals 16 residues. Trimming left V 0 bases short and J 4 bases short, with 16 bases between. Germline CDR1 reads MNHEY; CDR2 reads SVGAGI. CDR3 in amino acids: CASSYSTGVKAYEQYF. The CDR3, as DNA: TGTGCCAGCAGTTACTCTACGGGAGTAAAGGCGTACGAGCAGTACTTC.

This chain joins TRBV28 and TRBJ2-1; TRBD1 or TRBD2 may be the D gene (6 bases each). The germline V and J ends were trimmed by 3 bases and 6 bases, with 9 bases remaining between them. Germline CDR1 reads MDHEN; CDR2 reads SYDVKM. This CDR3 is 13 amino acids long. CDR3 sequence reads: CASSLWGANEQFF. For the CDR3, the DNA is TGTGCCAGCAGTTTGTGGGGGGCCAATGAGCAGTTCTTC. The variable domain in full, with the rest retrieved from reference TRBV28 and TRBJ2-1, is DVKVTQSSRYLVKRTGEKVFLECVQDMDHENMFWYRQDPGLGLRLIYFSYDVKMKEKGDIPEGYSVSREKKERFSLILESASTNQTSMYLCASSLWGANEQFFGPGTRLTVL.

The genes are TRBV29-1 and TRBJ2-2; TRBD2 agrees at 10 bases. The CDR3 spans 16 residues. With V trimmed by 2 bases and J by 3 bases, 6 bases remained unmatched. Germline assignment: CDR1 SQVTM and CDR2 ANQGSEA. In nucleotides, the CDR3 is TGCAGCGTTGAAACCGGACTAGCGGAATACACCGGGGAGCTGTTTTTT. Translation: CSVETGLAEYTGELFF.

The rearrangement joins TRBV19 to TRBJ2-1; 7 nucleotides line up with TRBD2. Germline V gives CDR1 LNHDA, CDR2 SQIVND (reference sequence). J was trimmed by 10 bases and V by 3 bases; bases with no gene match: 12. This CDR3 has 15 amino acids. The CDR3 coding sequence is TGTGCCAGTAGTATGGGTCTAGCGGCAGTGGGAGAGCAGTTCTTC. Translating it yields CASSMGLAAVGEQFF.